The 6 T cell receptor beta chains listed next were all sequenced from one sample in a study of cytomegalovirus exposure and HLA in healthy donors listed by TCRdb under 2017. The library was made by the immunoSEQ multiplex PCR assay. For the multiplex PCR, a mixture combining 60 forward primers for TCR Vbeta segments and 13 reverse primers for TCR Jbeta segments was used. TCRdb's version of the immuneACCESS table is confined to in-frame rearrangements and falls short of the full clone set. An unresolved V gene accounts for under half of the shortfall where checked; the remainder is of unknown origin. Counted in this sample were about 200,000 clones; approximately 85% of them appeared once. Of the sample, less than 3.5% falls within the top ten clones. The sample comprised PBMCs. The receptors were gathered from a woman aged 40 to 55 in good health and CMV-seronegative.

The genes are TRBV4-1 and TRBJ2-1, with TRBD2 matching 10 bases. Germline V gene data show CDR1 as MGHRA and CDR2 as YSYEKL. V was clipped by 0 bases and J by 8 bases; unmatched bases: 4. The CDR3 consists of 15 residues. The CDR3 DNA reads as TGCGCCAGCAGCCAAGACCACCTAGCGGGGGATGAGCAGTTCTTC. Translating it yields CASSQDHLAGDEQFF.

This chain links TRBV12-5 with TRBJ2-1; weak D call: TRBD2 (6 bases). The germline V gene encodes CDR1 LGHNT and CDR2 FRNRAP. This CDR3 comprises 17 residues. Trimming took off 0 bases at V and 2 bases at J, with 14 bases between the two ends. The CDR3 loop is CASGLVLRESAYNEQFF. The CDR3 coding sequence is TGTGCTAGTGGTTTGGTGTTGCGGGAATCGGCCTACAATGAGCAGTTCTTC.

The CDR3 bases are TGTGCCAGCACGCGGGACGCAACCTACGAGCAGTACTTC. Translation gives CASTRDATYEQYF. V and J are TRBV28 and TRBJ2-7, with TRBD2 as a possible D gene (6 bases). V gave up 7 bases and J gave up 2 bases, with 12 bases separating them. The CDR3 has 13 residues. Per germline, CDR1 MDHEN and CDR2 SYDVKM.

The chain joins TRBV4-2 to TRBJ2-7, with 10 positions matching TRBD2. Per germline, CDR1 LGHNA and CDR2 YNFKEQ. This CDR3 has 15 residues. V lost 4 bases to trimming and J lost 4 bases; unmatched junction nucleotides: 7. The CDR3 is CASSPGGLAEYEQYF. The DNA for the CDR3 is TGTGCCAGCAGCCCTGGAGGACTAGCGGAATACGAGCAGTACTTC.

CDR3 DNA sequence: TGTGCCAGCAGCGTACAAGCAGGGCCCACCGGGGAGCTGTTTTTT. The encoded protein is CASSVQAGPTGELFF. The V gene is TRBV14, the J gene TRBJ2-2, with D tentatively TRBD1 (5 bases). The germline V and J ends were trimmed by 5 bases and 4 bases, with 14 bases remaining between them. This CDR3 is 15 amino acids long. CDR1 and CDR2 (germline): SGHDN, FVKESK.

The rearrangement uses TRBV7-9 and TRBJ2-5; tentatively, D is TRBD1 (6 bases). Per germline, CDR1 SEHNR and CDR2 FQNEAQ (reference sequence). V gave up 0 bases and J gave up 2 bases, with 7 bases separating them. This CDR3 has 14 amino acids. This chain's CDR3 is CASSLATGQETQYF. CDR3 bases: TGTGCCAGCAGCTTAGCAACAGGGCAAGAGACCCAGTACTTC.